One and the same sample provided the 21 T cell receptor beta chains below, sequenced in a study of blood T cells in healthy people across ages. Alongside a J-beta primer mix, a sample-barcoded 5' primer served in a second PCR lasting about 6 to 12 cycles. TCRdb recomputed calls from the 5' RACE reads with MiXCR, one row per CDR3 protein. The sample carries fewer than 900,000 distinct CDR3 sequences, about 52% recorded once. What was sequenced was blood. These receptors were collected from a woman aged 55-70 years in good health.

This clonotype turned up a few times. This sequence joins TRBV7-9 and TRBJ2-5; 8 bases align to TRBD1. This CDR3 comprises 14 residues. Germline CDR1 SEHNR, CDR2 FQNEAQ (reference sequence). With V trimmed by 2 bases and J by 11 bases, 10 bases remained unmatched. The CDR3 spells CASSLTDRVEEQYF. In DNA form, the CDR3 reads TGTGCCAGCAGCTTAACGGACAGGGTGGAAGAGCAGTACTTC.

This chain links TRBV28 with TRBJ2-7; D unclear. V dropped 3 bases and J dropped 9 bases, with 12 bases sitting between them. Germline-derived CDR1 and CDR2 are MDHEN and SYDVKM. The CDR3 runs to 12 residues. The DNA for the CDR3 is TGTGCCAGCAGTTTTAACGATCTCGGGCAGTACTTC. Its protein product is CASSFNDLGQYF. Together with reference TRBV28 and TRBJ2-7, the CDR3 gives the full variable domain: DVKVTQSSRYLVKRTGEKVFLECVQDMDHENMFWYRQDPGLGLRLIYFSYDVKMKEKGDIPEGYSVSREKKERFSLILESASTNQTSMYLCASSFNDLGQYFGPGTRLTVT.

A remark on this clonotype: A read error is possible here, since a much larger clone lies one base away. The rearrangement uses TRBV10-3 and TRBJ2-5, with a weak D call TRBD2 (6 bases). The germline V gene encodes CDR1 ENHRY and CDR2 SYGVKD. V was trimmed by 0 bases and J by 11 bases, leaving 28 bases between them. This CDR3 has 18 residues. DNA for the CDR3: TGTGCCATCAGTGAGTCGTCTTTTATCGGAGGGTATAACAATGAGCAGTACTTC. Amino acid sequence: CAISESSFIGGYNNEQYF.

This rearrangement joins TRBV3-1 to TRBJ2-5; 8 nucleotides line up with TRBD2. The germline gives CDR1 LGHDT, CDR2 YNNKEL (reference sequence). The CDR3 has 15 amino acids. V lost 7 bases to trimming and J lost 5 bases; unmatched junction nucleotides: 12. CDR3: CASTRGAGVGETQYF. The CDR3 DNA is TGTGCCAGCACCCGAGGAGCGGGAGTCGGGGAGACCCAGTACTTC.

This clonotype was picked up one time. Compared with germline, one end of the junction differs, possibly owing to a read error. This chain uses TRBV5-5 with TRBJ2-6; weak D call: TRBD2 (6 bases). The CDR3 extends over 16 amino acids. Looked up from germline, CDR1 is SGHKS and CDR2 is YYEKEE (reference sequence). CDR3 in amino acids: CASSLAGGSGTNVLTF. The CDR3 DNA reads as TGTGCCAGCAGCTTGGCCGGGGGTTCTGGGACCAACGTCCTGACTTTC.

The rearrangement uses TRBV12-3 or TRBV12-4 and TRBJ2-2; D could derive from TRBD1 or TRBD2 (6 bases each). V lost 7 bases and J lost 3, with 12 bases in between. The CDR3 sequence is 14 residues long. CDR3 bases: TGTGCCAGCAAAGGAGGGACATACACCGGGGAGCTGTTTTTT. It encodes CASKGGTYTGELFF.

The genes are TRBV5-8 and TRBJ2-3; D is possibly TRBD2 (7 bases). V lost 3 bases and J 6 bases, leaving 17 bases between the germline ends. The CDR3 runs 15 residues. Germline CDR1 SGHTS, CDR2 YDEGEE. CDR3 coding DNA: TGTGCCAGCAGCTCCATTGGGGGGGCCAGGGATACGCAGTATTTT. Translating it yields CASSSIGGARDTQYF.

This chain joins TRBV7-9 and TRBJ2-1; a possible D gene is TRBD1 (6 bases). CDR1 and CDR2 (germline): SEHNR, FQNEAQ (reference sequence). This CDR3 region has 12 residues. V was shortened by 1 base and J by 15 bases, with 13 bases between the two germline ends. The CDR3 protein is CASSLGGRGRFF. The CDR3 DNA sequence: TGTGCCAGCAGCTTAGGAGGCAGGGGTCGGTTCTTC.

The chain is built from TRBV6-5 and TRBJ2-7; 9 bases match TRBD1. V gave up 5 bases and J gave up 2 bases; unmatched junction bases: 10. The CDR3 runs 16 residues. The germline V gene encodes CDR1 MNHEY and CDR2 SVGAGI. The CDR3 spells CASSPANWDRAYEQYF. CDR3 sequence (DNA): TGTGCCAGCAGTCCCGCAAACTGGGACAGGGCCTACGAGCAGTACTTC.

This clonotype was seen only a few times. The rearrangement joins TRBV6-2 or TRBV6-3 to TRBJ1-2; tentative D call: TRBD1 (5 bases). The CDR3 contains 15 residues. Trimming shortened V by 6 bases and J by 4 bases, and 18 bases separated the two germline ends. CDR1 and CDR2 from the germline V gene are MNHEY and SVGEGT. The CDR3 DNA reads TGTGCCAGCAGATCCACGGGGGACGGAAGCTATGGCTACACCTTC. Translation: CASRSTGDGSYGYTF.

In DNA, the CDR3 is TGTGCCAGCAGCTTAGCCCCGGCAGGGCCCCAGTTCTTC. This codes for CASSLAPAGPQFF. The chain links TRBV7-2 to TRBJ2-1; perhaps TRBD1 as D (5 bases). CDR3 length equals 13 residues. CDR1 SGHTA and CDR2 FQGNSA come from the germline V gene. Trimming pared 0 bases from V and 13 bases from J, leaving 13 bases between.

V gene TRBV7-8 combines with J gene TRBJ2-1; D may match TRBD1 or TRBD2 (5 bases each). Trimming removed 5 bases at V and 7 bases at J, with 15 bases between. The CDR3 has 14 residues. Germline V gives CDR1 SGHVS, CDR2 FQNEAQ. As DNA, the CDR3 is TGTGCCAGCAGCGGGACCGTCCCCTGGAATGAGCAGTTCTTC. This translates into CASSGTVPWNEQFF.

This clonotype was seen a handful of times. The chain combines TRBV7-2 with TRBJ2-7; 8 positions agree with TRBD2. From germline, CDR1 is SGHTA and CDR2 FQGNSA. The CDR3 is 14 residues long. V dropped 9 bases and J dropped 6; count of bases not matched to a gene: 13. The CDR3 DNA reads TGTGCCAGTGTTCGCGGGAGGAGTGAGGGCGAGCAGTACTTC. It codes for CASVRGRSEGEQYF.

A note on this clonotype: The germline gene is not matched at one end of the junction; a read error may be the cause. The chain links TRBV29-1 to TRBJ2-5; no firm D call. Germline values: CDR1 SQVTM, CDR2 ANQGSEA. The CDR3 has 15 amino acids. CDR3 amino acids: CSVVYLWGIEEIQYF. In nucleotides, the CDR3 is TGCAGCGTTGTTTACCTTTGGGGAATCGAGGAGATCCAGTACTTC.

With respect to this clonotype: A read error is possible here, since a much larger clone lies one base away. V gene TRBV7-2 combines with J gene TRBJ2-5; no reliable D call. Germline CDR1 and CDR2: SGHTA and FQGNSA. The CDR3 extends over 13 amino acids. Trimming stripped 4 bases from V and 11 bases from J, with 17 bases between. CDR3 residues: CASSSIARQEQYF. The CDR3 DNA follows: TGTGCCAGCAGCTCAATAGCCCGCCAAGAGCAGTACTTC.

The chain recombines TRBV29-1 with TRBJ1-1; 8 bases are a match to TRBD1. This CDR3 comprises 14 residues. The V gene's germline CDR1 is SQVTM and CDR2 ANQGSEA. With 7 bases clipped from V and 1 base from J, the junction kept 8 bases outside the gene matches. This chain's CDR3 is CSAAGQGSNTEAFF. The CDR3 region has the DNA TGCAGCGCGGCAGGACAGGGATCGAACACTGAAGCTTTCTTT.

The rearrangement joins TRBV5-1 to TRBJ1-1; D gene uncertain. The V gene lost 1 base and the J gene lost 2 bases, with 9 bases spanning the gap. This CDR3 is 14 amino acids long. The V gene's germline CDR1 is SGHRS and CDR2 YFSETQ. Here the CDR3 DNA reads TGCGCCAGCAGCTTGCGGAGTTTAAACACTGAAGCTTTCTTT. The encoded protein is CASSLRSLNTEAFF.

This clonotype was counted a few times. V gene TRBV6-2 or TRBV6-3 combines with J gene TRBJ2-5, with D possibly called TRBD1 or TRBD2 (5 bases each). The V gene lost 10 bases and the J gene lost 0 bases, with 12 bases spanning the gap. The CDR3 has 13 residues. CDR1 is MNHEY and CDR2 is SVGEGT in the germline V gene. In DNA form, the CDR3 reads TGTGCCACCAATCCGGGGCACCAAGAGACCCAGTACTTC. Amino acid sequence: CATNPGHQETQYF.

This clonotype came up a few times. This chain connects TRBV18 to TRBJ2-3; D is possibly TRBD1 (6 bases). There are 12 residues in the CDR3. Germline values: CDR1 KGHSH, CDR2 LQKENI. Trimming removed 6 bases at V and 5 bases at J, with 9 bases between. CDR3 region: CASSPRGDTQYF. The CDR3 bases are TGTGCCAGCTCCCCCAGGGGAGATACGCAGTATTTT.

The chain links TRBV10-3 to TRBJ1-6, with D hard to call. CDR1 and CDR2 (germline): ENHRY, SYGVKD. The CDR3 totals 14 residues. V dropped 4 bases and J dropped 7 bases, with 11 bases sitting between them. The CDR3 bases are TGTGCCATCAGTGGGGTCCCAGAGAATTCACCCCTCCACTTT. Its protein is CAISGVPENSPLHF.

The V and J genes are TRBV18 and TRBJ2-3, with D possibly being TRBD2 (5 bases). The V end was cut by 5 bases, the J end by 1 base, with 13 bases between. CDR1 and CDR2 (germline): KGHSH, LQKENI. There are 15 residues in the CDR3. The CDR3 DNA reads as TGTGCCAGCTCATTCGGGCAAGCGGGCACAGATACGCAGTATTTT. This translates into CASSFGQAGTDTQYF.